These T cell receptor beta chains were read from a single sample in a study of fetal regulatory T cell absence and autoimmunity. The data were produced by immunoSEQ multiplex PCR, yet TCRdb's version contains in-frame clones alone and is incomplete. Of roughly 95,000 clones in the sample, roughly 70% were seen once. The sequenced sample was pancreas tissue. The receptors originated from a male donor with IPEX syndrome. CDR3s include the opening cysteine and the closing phenylalanine or tryptophan. The D gene is left open where the match is weak. Clone size appears in some rows only: once, few, many, or a class for an expanded clone.

clone_size	v_call	d_call	j_call	cdr3_nt	cdr3_aa
NA	TRBV9	TRBD2	TRBJ2-3	TGTGCCAGCAGCGTAGGGGGAGGGTCCTTGGCGATTACAGATACGCAGTATTTT	CASSVGGGSLAITDTQYF
once	TRBV5-1	TRBD2	TRBJ2-5	TGCGCCAGCAGCCGCTGGGCACTAGCGGGGGGGAGAGAGACCCAGTACTTC	CASSRWALAGGRETQYF
NA	TRBV27	NA	TRBJ2-1	TGTGCCAGCAGTTTACGGGGGGCGTACAATGAGCAGTTCTTC	CASSLRGAYNEQFF
few	TRBV11-3	NA	TRBJ1-6	TGTGCCCGTTCTATTTGGGGGGATAATTCACCCCTCCACTTT	CARSIWGDNSPLHF
NA	TRBV7-9	TRBD1	TRBJ2-5	TGTGCCAGCAGCTTAAGGGGGCAGATACAAGAGACCCAGTACTTC	CASSLRGQIQETQYF
NA	TRBV27	TRBD1	TRBJ2-5	TGTGCCAGCAGAAGACGGGACAGCTTCCAAGAGACCCAGTACTTC	CASRRRDSFQETQYF
NA	TRBV5-1	NA	TRBJ1-2	TGCGCCAGCAGCTTGGGGGGGAATGGCTACACCTTC	CASSLGGNGYTF
NA	TRBV5-1	NA	TRBJ2-6	TGCGCCAGCAGCTTGGCGGGTGAGGTCCTGACTTTC	CASSLAGEVLTF
NA	TRBV7-6	NA	TRBJ1-1	TGTGCCAGCAGCGAGGGGAGATCAAGCACTGAAGCTTTCTTT	CASSEGRSSTEAFF
NA	TRBV6-6	NA	TRBJ1-1	TGTGCCAGCAGTTCCCGAACAGGGAACACTGAAGCTTTCTTT	CASSSRTGNTEAFF
NA	TRBV7-2	NA	TRBJ2-3	TGTGCCAGCAGCACCTACCCCCCAGATACGCAGTATTTT	CASSTYPPDTQYF
NA	TRBV29-1	TRBD2	TRBJ2-1	TGCAGCGTTGACGGGACTAGCGGGAGGACCTACAATGAGCAGTTCTTC	CSVDGTSGRTYNEQFF
NA	TRBV7-6	TRBD2	TRBJ2-7	TGTGCCAGCAGCTTAAATGGGGCTAGCGGATCCTACGAGCAGTACTTC	CASSLNGASGSYEQYF
NA	TRBV30	TRBD1	TRBJ1-2	TGTGCCTGGAGTACTGGGACAGGGGGTGGGTATGGCTACACCTTC	CAWSTGTGGGYGYTF
NA	TRBV27	TRBD1	TRBJ2-7	TGTGCCAGCAGCCGGACAGGGATAAACGAGCAGTACTTC	CASSRTGINEQYF
few	TRBV25-1	TRBD1	TRBJ1-2	TGTGCCAGCAGTGAATGGGGGGACAGCTATGGCTACACCTTC	CASSEWGDSYGYTF
NA	TRBV5-6	NA	TRBJ1-4	TGTGCCAGCAGCCTGTTAAGCGAAAAACTGTTTTTT	CASSLLSEKLFF
NA	TRBV19	TRBD2	TRBJ2-3	TGTGCCAGTAGTATGAAAGGATGGAGGACTAGCAGCTTCACAGATACGCAGTATTTT	CASSMKGWRTSSFTDTQYF
NA	TRBV10-1	NA	TRBJ1-3	TGCGCCAGCAGTGAGTCTGGGCGAGGAAACACCATATATTTT	CASSESGRGNTIYF
NA	TRBV30	TRBD1	TRBJ2-1	TGTGCCTGGAGTGGGCCTCGGACAGGTCCTAAAAATGAGCAGTTCTTC	CAWSGPRTGPKNEQFF